What follows are 26 T cell receptor beta chains derived from one specimen sequenced in a study of T cell repertoires in cytomegalovirus infection. TCRdb redid the calling of the reads with MiXCR, one entry per CDR3 protein. This table holds more than 400,000 distinct CDR3 sequences, around 27% found once. The material sequenced was PBMCs. These receptor sequences come from a human donor in good health (CMV status not recorded). Some clones in this sample may be carry-over from other donors' samples.

This clonotype was seen a few times. The chain links TRBV27 to TRBJ1-3, with 8 bases lining up with TRBD1. Germline CDR1 MNHEY, CDR2 SMNVEV (reference sequence). With 5 bases clipped from V and 2 bases from J, the junction kept 8 bases outside the gene matches. This CDR3 is 16 amino acids long. The CDR3 protein is CASSTTGGKAGNTIYF. The DNA of the CDR3 is TGTGCCAGCAGTACAACAGGGGGTAAAGCTGGAAACACCATATATTTT.

This clonotype appeared many times. This CDR3 reads CASSYGDGGFGAGYTF. The CDR3 DNA sequence: TGTGCCAGCAGTTACGGGGACGGGGGTTTTGGCGCTGGCTACACCTTC. The chain couples TRBV6-2 or TRBV6-3 to TRBJ1-2, with a possible D match to TRBD1 (5 bases). The CDR3 covers 16 residues. CDR1 and CDR2 (germline): MNHEY, SVGEGT. The V end was cut by 2 bases, the J end by 7 bases, with 20 bases between.

In its sample, this clonotype was seen a few times. The chain is built from TRBV7-9 and TRBJ2-1, with 9 bases identical to TRBD2. The V segment lost 3 bases and the J segment 0 bases; nucleotides outside the gene matches: 6. CDR3 length equals 17 residues. CDR1 and CDR2 (germline): SEHNR, FQNEAQ (reference sequence). CDR3 nucleotides: TGTGCCAGCAGCTTTATAGCGGGGGCGAGCTCCTACAATGAGCAGTTCTTC. This gives the protein CASSFIAGASSYNEQFF.

The chain is built from TRBV7-8 and TRBJ2-6; D might be TRBD2 (6 bases). V lost 3 bases and J 0 bases, leaving 12 bases between the germline ends. The CDR3 covers 17 residues. CDR1 and CDR2 (germline): SGHVS, FQNEAQ. DNA of the CDR3: TGTGCCAGCAGCTTGCCGGGACTGCCCTCTGGGGCCAACGTCCTGACTTTC. Translation gives CASSLPGLPSGANVLTF.

This clonotype was counted between two and nine times. The genes are TRBV11-3 and TRBJ1-5; unclear D gene. V gave up 5 bases and J gave up 0 bases, with 17 bases separating them. The CDR3 has 17 amino acids. CDR1 is SGHNT and CDR2 is YENEEA in the germline V gene. CDR3 in amino acids: CASSTDGRTYSNQPQHF. The CDR3 bases are TGTGCCAGCAGCACCGATGGGCGCACCTATAGCAATCAGCCCCAGCATTTT.

This clonotype was seen only once. A much larger clonotype is one base distant, so this may be a read error. V usage is TRBV7-2 and J usage is TRBJ2-1; 10 nucleotides line up with TRBD2. Germline CDR1 and CDR2: SGHTA and FQGNSA. This CDR3 is built from 14 residues. CDR3 residues: CASSVASGRHEQFF. The DNA for the CDR3 is TGTGCCAGCAGCGTAGCTAGCGGGAGACATGAGCAGTTCTTC.

The V gene is TRBV6-2 or TRBV6-3, the J gene TRBJ1-1; a weak D match, TRBD1 (5 bases). Deletions cut 5 bases from V and 11 bases from J, with 18 bases between. In germline, CDR1 is MNHEY, CDR2 SVGEGT. The CDR3 extends over 13 amino acids. In nucleotides, the CDR3 is TGTGCCAGCAGTACCGCAAAAACGAGGGGCGCTTTCTTT. This encodes CASSTAKTRGAFF.

The V and J genes are TRBV24-1 and TRBJ2-3; D is undetermined. The CDR3 totals 13 residues. The germline V and J ends were trimmed by 3 bases and 6 bases, with 9 bases remaining between them. Germline V CDR1 and CDR2: KGHDR, SFDVKD. CDR3 loop: CATSDPSLDTQYF. In DNA, the CDR3 is TGTGCCACCAGTGATCCCTCTTTGGATACGCAGTATTTT.

The chain carries TRBV20-1 and TRBJ2-3; TRBD2 might be the D (5 bases). The CDR3 length is 15 residues. Germline values: CDR1 DFQATT, CDR2 SNEGSKA (reference sequence). The V and J ends lost 1 base and 2 bases respectively, with 13 bases between them. CDR3 loop: CSARGRTVLTDTQYF. The CDR3, as DNA: TGCAGTGCTAGAGGAAGGACTGTCCTCACAGATACGCAGTATTTT.

This chain joins TRBV4-1 and TRBJ2-5, with D unresolved. Trimming shortened V by 1 base and J by 4 bases, and 7 bases separated the two germline ends. Germline V gene sequence: CDR1 MGHRA, CDR2 YSYEKL. The CDR3 is 13 residues long. The CDR3: CASSQVVRETQYF. The CDR3 coding sequence is TGCGCCAGCAGCCAAGTCGTACGAGAGACCCAGTACTTC.

This clonotype has a handful of counts. V usage is TRBV29-1 and J usage is TRBJ2-5; TRBD1 agrees at 12 bases. This CDR3 is 15 amino acids long. Germline V lookup: CDR1 SQVTM, CDR2 ANQGSEA. V was pared by 6 bases and J by 4 bases, with 9 bases of the junction left unmatched. In nucleotides, the CDR3 is TGCAGCGTGGGGGACAGGGGGCAAACGGGAGAGACCCAGTACTTC. Protein: CSVGDRGQTGETQYF. The full variable domain, with the rest looked up from reference TRBV29-1 and TRBJ2-5, is SAVISQKPSRDICQRGTSLTIQCQVDSQVTMMFWYRQQPGQSLTLIATANQGSEATYESGFVIDKFPISRPNLTFSTLTVSNMSPEDSSIYLCSVGDRGQTGETQYFGPGTRLLVL.

The rearrangement uses TRBV12-3 or TRBV12-4 and TRBJ1-4; D might be TRBD1 (5 bases). Trimming cost V 6 bases and J 4 bases, with 12 bases left between them. The CDR3 runs 14 residues. CDR3 protein: CASSHGGSNEKLFF. The DNA of the CDR3 is TGTGCCAGCAGCCATGGGGGGAGTAATGAAAAACTGTTTTTT.

The count of this clonotype is one. The chain is built from TRBV9 and TRBJ2-1, with TRBD2 matching 11 bases. This CDR3 contains 16 residues. The trim removed 0 bases at V and 7 bases at J, leaving 6 bases unmatched. CDR1 is SGDLS, CDR2 YYNGEE, per germline. DNA for the CDR3: TGTGCCAGCAGCGTAGGGCTAGCGGGAGGCACTAATGAGCAGTTCTTC. The encoded protein is CASSVGLAGGTNEQFF.

This chain uses TRBV10-3 with TRBJ2-2, with D unclear. Trimming pared 6 bases from V and 3 bases from J, leaving 20 bases between. Germline lookup yields CDR1 ENHRY and CDR2 SYGVKD. The CDR3 runs 17 residues. Here the CDR3 reads CAIRAPRMGWDTGELFF. The CDR3, as DNA: TGTGCCATCAGGGCCCCGCGAATGGGCTGGGACACCGGGGAGCTGTTTTTT.

The chain employs TRBV30 and TRBJ2-5; the D gene is possibly TRBD1 (6 bases). From germline, CDR1 is GTSNPN and CDR2 SVGIG (reference sequence). The CDR3 is made up of 15 amino acids. V was shortened by 0 bases and J by 4 bases, with 15 bases between the two germline ends. The CDR3 region has the DNA TGTGCCTGGAGTGTACCCACAGGGAAGGGAGAGACCCAGTACTTC. It encodes CAWSVPTGKGETQYF.

The chain is built from TRBV20-1 and TRBJ1-4, with D uncertain. CDR3 size: 14 residues. V was pared by 7 bases and J by 4 bases, with 16 bases between. Germline CDR1 reads DFQATT; CDR2 reads SNEGSKA (reference sequence). The CDR3 DNA is TGCAGTGTTTACCGAGGACGGCTTAATGAAAAACTGTTTTTT. This codes for CSVYRGRLNEKLFF.

The J gene is TRBJ1-2, the V gene TRBV4-1; TRBD1 might be the D (6 bases). CDR1 MGHRA and CDR2 YSYEKL come from the germline V gene. V shed 0 bases and J shed 8 bases, with 16 bases lying between them. This CDR3 has 15 residues. As DNA, the CDR3 is TGCGCCAGCAGCCAAGATTTCCCCCCAGGGGACGGCTACACCTTC. It translates to CASSQDFPPGDGYTF.

The chain couples TRBV6-2 or TRBV6-3 to TRBJ2-7, with a weak D call TRBD1 (5 bases). This CDR3 region has 14 residues. V was pared by 7 bases and J by 2 bases, with 15 bases between. Germline CDR1 MNHEY, CDR2 SVGEGT. The chain's CDR3 is CASKGAAFTYEQYV. The CDR3 coding sequence is TGTGCCAGCAAAGGGGCAGCCTTTACCTACGAGCAGTACGTC.

This chain uses TRBV5-4 with TRBJ1-2, with D perhaps matching TRBD1 (5 bases). Trimming shortened V by 4 bases and J by 3 bases, and 19 bases separated the two germline ends. The CDR3 extends over 16 amino acids. The germline V gene encodes CDR1 SGHNT and CDR2 YYREEE (reference sequence). In DNA, the CDR3 is TGTGCCAGCAGCCCGGTTCTGGCAGGGATCGACTATGGCTACACCTTC. It is translated as CASSPVLAGIDYGYTF. The full variable domain, its missing parts supplied by reference TRBV5-4 and TRBJ1-2, is ETGVTQSPTHLIKTRGQQVTLRCSSQSGHNTVSWYQQALGQGPQFIFQYYREEENGRGNFPPRFSGLQFPNYSSELNVNALELDDSALYLCASSPVLAGIDYGYTFGSGTRLTVV.

This clonotype was counted at least ten times. This rearrangement joins TRBV6-2 or TRBV6-3 to TRBJ2-7; 8 nucleotides match TRBD2. Germline trimming cut 5 bases from V and 6 bases from J; bases unmatched to any gene: 9. This CDR3 comprises 14 residues. CDR1 is MNHEY and CDR2 is SVGEGT in the germline V gene. The CDR3 spells CASSQPAGESEQYF. The CDR3 DNA reads as TGTGCCAGCAGTCAACCAGCGGGAGAGTCCGAGCAGTACTTC.

The J gene is TRBJ2-1, the V gene TRBV19; D possibly corresponds to TRBD2 (6 bases). V was shortened by 0 bases and J by 7 bases, with 19 bases between the two germline ends. The CDR3 spans 17 residues. Germline CDR1 is LNHDA and CDR2 is SQIVND (reference sequence). CDR3 in DNA: TGTGCCAGTAGTATAGATAGCATGAGGCGTGGGAGGAATGAGCAGTTCTTC. It encodes CASSIDSMRRGRNEQFF.

The chain is built from TRBV11-2 and TRBJ2-7; D ambiguous. V lost 1 base to trimming and J lost 5 bases, with 12 bases between them. The CDR3 is 14 residues long. Per germline, CDR1 SGHAT and CDR2 FQNNGV. CDR3 in amino acids: CASSLALGLDEQYV. Here the CDR3 DNA reads TGTGCCAGCAGCTTAGCGCTGGGTCTGGACGAGCAGTACGTC.

This clonotype was detected a few times. The V gene is TRBV12-3 or TRBV12-4, the J gene TRBJ1-5, with D possibly TRBD1 on 5 matching bases. With 5 bases removed from V and 6 bases from J, the gap between germline ends came to 14 bases. This CDR3 contains 14 residues. CDR3 sequence reads: CASSPAGVSQPQHF. The CDR3 DNA reads as TGTGCCAGCAGTCCTGCGGGGGTGAGTCAGCCCCAGCATTTT.

A few counts support this clonotype. This chain links TRBV7-9 with TRBJ1-4; D gene ambiguous. Germline loops: CDR1 SEHNR, CDR2 FQNEAQ (reference sequence). Trimming shortened V by 5 bases and J by 0 bases, and 13 bases separated the two germline ends. This CDR3 is 16 amino acids long. The CDR3 sequence is CASSQGRHSTNEKLFF. The CDR3 DNA is TGTGCCAGCAGCCAAGGGAGACACTCAACTAATGAAAAACTGTTTTTT.

CDR3 amino acids: CASSVADSSYNEQFF. The CDR3 DNA sequence: TGCGCCAGCAGCGTAGCGGACAGCTCCTACAATGAGCAGTTCTTC. J is TRBJ2-1 and V is TRBV4-3, with D possibly called TRBD1 or TRBD2 (6 bases each). Germline V CDR1 and CDR2: LGHNA, YSLEER. V was clipped by 5 bases and J by 0 bases, with 11 bases between them. The CDR3 covers 15 residues.

CDR3 amino acids: CASSSTSGDYNEQFF. The CDR3 nucleotides are TGTGCCAGCAGCTCGACTAGCGGAGACTACAATGAGCAGTTCTTC. The chain links TRBV11-2 to TRBJ2-1, with 9 bases fitting TRBD2. Losses at the gene ends were 4 bases for V and 3 bases for J; bases not matched to a gene: 4. Germline lookup yields CDR1 SGHAT and CDR2 FQNNGV. CDR3 length equals 15 residues. The whole variable domain, filled in from reference TRBV11-2 and TRBJ2-1, reads EAGVAQSPRYKIIEKRQSVAFWCNPISGHATLYWYQQILGQGPKLLIQFQNNGVVDDSQLPKDRFSAERLKGVDSTLKIQPAKLEDSAVYLCASSSTSGDYNEQFFGPGTRLTVL.